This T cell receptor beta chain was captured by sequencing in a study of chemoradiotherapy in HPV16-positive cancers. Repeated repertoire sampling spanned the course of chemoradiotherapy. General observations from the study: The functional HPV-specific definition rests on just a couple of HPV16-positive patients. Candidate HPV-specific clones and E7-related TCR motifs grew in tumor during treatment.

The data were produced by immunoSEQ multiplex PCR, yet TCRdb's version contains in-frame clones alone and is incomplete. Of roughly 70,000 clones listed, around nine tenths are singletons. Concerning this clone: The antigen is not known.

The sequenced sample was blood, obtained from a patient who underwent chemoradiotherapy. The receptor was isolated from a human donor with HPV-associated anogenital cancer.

The CDR3 loop reads CASSLGAGADYGYTF. For the CDR3, the DNA is TGTGCCAGCAGCTTAGGGGCAGGGGCCGACTATGGCTACACCTTC. The chain employs TRBV5-4 and TRBJ1-2; maybe TRBD1 (6 bases). V gave up 2 bases and J gave up 3 bases, with 14 bases separating them. CDR1 SGHNT and CDR2 YYREEE come from the germline V gene (reference sequence). The CDR3 loop spans 15 amino acids.